Each of the 21 T cell receptor beta chains below was sequenced from the same sample in a study of human thymus T cells. The assay was immunoSEQ multiplex PCR, and TCRdb's table has in-frame clones only and misses some. In the table there are tens of thousands of clones, 90% to 95% of which are singletons. The sequenced sample was blood. These receptors were taken from a boy in the first two years of life with a congenital heart defect but otherwise immunologically healthy.

This sequence joins TRBV6-5 and TRBJ1-3; the D gene is possibly TRBD1 (5 bases). There are 14 residues in the CDR3. Germline values: CDR1 MNHEY, CDR2 SVGAGI. V was clipped by 5 bases and J by 2 bases, with 10 bases between them. The CDR3: CASSKGFAGNTIYF. DNA for the CDR3: TGTGCCAGCAGTAAGGGGTTCGCTGGAAACACCATATATTTT.

The chain recombines TRBV7-2 with TRBJ2-5; D may correspond to TRBD1 or TRBD2 (5 bases each). V was pared by 4 bases and J by 5 bases, with 14 bases between. CDR3 length: 14 amino acids. Germline V gives CDR1 SGHTA, CDR2 FQGNSA. The CDR3 sequence is CASSSPGREETQYF. The CDR3 nucleotides read TGTGCCAGCAGCTCGCCAGGGAGAGAGGAGACCCAGTACTTC.

V is TRBV5-4 and J is TRBJ1-2, with TRBD1 as a possible D gene (5 bases). This CDR3 region has 15 residues. The V end lost 2 bases, the J end lost 4 bases, and 15 bases lay between the germline ends. In germline, CDR1 is SGHNT, CDR2 YYREEE (reference sequence). The DNA of the CDR3 is TGTGCCAGCAGCTTTGGGCCCGGGACTGGCTATGGCTACACCTTC. Encoded protein: CASSFGPGTGYGYTF.

The chain employs TRBV5-6 and TRBJ1-4, with TRBD1 identical over 7 bases. J was trimmed by 8 bases and V by 3 bases; bases with no gene match: 7. Germline-derived CDR1 and CDR2 are SGHDT and YYEEEE. The CDR3 extends over 14 amino acids. This CDR3 reads CASSSQGEGEKLFF. CDR3 coding DNA: TGTGCCAGCAGCTCTCAGGGGGAAGGGGAAAAACTGTTTTTT.

The chain has TRBV28 and TRBJ1-5; D not certain. CDR3 length: 16 amino acids. The V and J ends lost 4 bases and 3 bases respectively, with 16 bases between them. CDR1 MDHEN and CDR2 SYDVKM come from the germline V gene. The CDR3 nucleotides are TGTGCCAGCAGTTCCGGCCCGGACGGAAACAATCAGCCCCAGCATTTT. Translated: CASSSGPDGNNQPQHF.

This chain uses TRBV11-2 with TRBJ2-2; D remains unclear. The germline V gene has CDR1 SGHAT and CDR2 FQNNGV. Trimming took 5 bases from V and 6 from J, leaving 7 bases between them. This CDR3 comprises 12 residues. The CDR3 region is CASSLWAGELFF. The CDR3, as DNA: TGTGCCAGCAGCCTGTGGGCCGGGGAGCTGTTTTTT.

This chain joins TRBV27 and TRBJ1-4; D is undetermined. Germline loops: CDR1 MNHEY, CDR2 SMNVEV (reference sequence). The CDR3 covers 18 residues. The ends were cut back, 5 bases at V and 3 bases at J, with 22 bases in the middle. The CDR3 sequence: CASSPWVHLSDPNEKLFF. CDR3 sequence (DNA): TGTGCCAGCAGTCCCTGGGTCCATCTGTCAGACCCTAATGAAAAACTGTTTTTT.

The chain has TRBV4-1 and TRBJ2-7; 8 bases fit TRBD2. There are 15 residues in the CDR3. The trim removed 4 bases at V and 6 bases at J, leaving 11 bases unmatched. Germline assignment: CDR1 MGHRA and CDR2 YSYEKL. CDR3 sequence (DNA): TGCGCCAGCAGCCGCCCGGGGGGGAAAATCGGCGAGCAGTACTTC. This codes for CASSRPGGKIGEQYF.

The V gene is TRBV7-3, the J gene TRBJ2-1; possibly TRBD1 or TRBD2 for D (5 bases each). This CDR3 region has 14 residues. The germline gives CDR1 SGHTA, CDR2 FQGTGA. Trimming left V 7 bases short and J 4 bases short, with 14 bases between. The CDR3, as DNA: TGTGCCAGCATTCTTGGGACGGTTTACAATGAGCAGTTCTTC. Protein sequence: CASILGTVYNEQFF.

The chain carries TRBV4-1 and TRBJ2-3; no reliable D call. The CDR3 consists of 15 residues. The V and J ends lost 2 bases and 1 base respectively, with 10 bases between them. In germline, CDR1 is MGHRA, CDR2 YSYEKL. The CDR3: CASSQNEERTDTQYF. The CDR3 DNA follows: TGCGCCAGCAGCCAAAACGAAGAGCGCACAGATACGCAGTATTTT.

The chain carries TRBV5-1 and TRBJ2-1; 10 nucleotides agree with TRBD1. The CDR3 length is 14 residues. Trimming at V came to 0 bases and at J to 9 bases, leaving 3 bases not matched to a gene. The V gene's germline CDR1 is SGHRS and CDR2 YFSETQ. CDR3 DNA sequence: TGCGCCAGCAGCTTGGCCGGGACAGGGGTTGAGCAGTTCTTC. It yields the protein CASSLAGTGVEQFF.

The rearrangement links TRBV29-1 to TRBJ1-2; 7 bases map to TRBD1. Per the germline V gene, CDR1 is SQVTM and CDR2 is ANQGSEA. This CDR3 spans 13 amino acids. V lost 4 bases to trimming and J lost 7 bases; unmatched junction nucleotides: 9. Here the CDR3 reads CSVVFLKGAGYTF. CDR3 sequence (DNA): TGCAGCGTTGTCTTTCTGAAGGGGGCTGGCTACACCTTC. The entire variable domain, with the rest obtained from reference TRBV29-1 and TRBJ1-2, is as follows: SAVISQKPSRDICQRGTSLTIQCQVDSQVTMMFWYRQQPGQSLTLIATANQGSEATYESGFVIDKFPISRPNLTFSTLTVSNMSPEDSSIYLCSVVFLKGAGYTFGSGTRLTVV.

The V call is TRBV19, the J call TRBJ1-2; the D is unclear. The germline V gene encodes CDR1 LNHDA and CDR2 SQIVND (reference sequence). The CDR3 sequence is 14 residues long. Deletions cut 5 bases from V and 6 bases from J, with 16 bases between. The CDR3 DNA reads TGTGCCAGTAGTGCCTTAACAGAGGCAGATGGCTACACCTTC. Translated, it gives CASSALTEADGYTF.

The genes are TRBV5-1 and TRBJ2-1; 14 positions match TRBD2. Trimming at V came to 4 bases and at J to 3 bases, leaving 6 bases not matched to a gene. Germline V gene lookup returns CDR1 SGHRS and CDR2 YFSETQ. CDR3 size: 17 residues. The CDR3 here is CASSTGLAGGLYNEQFF. CDR3 in DNA: TGCGCCAGCAGCACCGGACTAGCGGGGGGTCTCTACAATGAGCAGTTCTTC.

The chain links TRBV5-4 to TRBJ2-3, with 8 bases aligning to TRBD2. The CDR3 totals 15 residues. V shed 3 bases, J shed 3 bases, and the junction held 6 bases outside the gene matches. Germline values: CDR1 SGHNT, CDR2 YYREEE (reference sequence). CDR3 DNA sequence: TGTGCCAGCAGCTGGGGGCGGGGGGTAACAGATACGCAGTATTTT. This sequence encodes CASSWGRGVTDTQYF. Full variable domain (remainder filled in from reference TRBV5-4 and TRBJ2-3): ETGVTQSPTHLIKTRGQQVTLRCSSQSGHNTVSWYQQALGQGPQFIFQYYREEENGRGNFPPRFSGLQFPNYSSELNVNALELDDSALYLCASSWGRGVTDTQYFGPGTRLTVL.

This rearrangement joins TRBV23-1 to TRBJ1-2; TRBD1 agrees at 8 bases. TRBV23-1 is filed as an ORF, its function uncertain. Trimming cost V 3 bases and J 5 bases; bases outside gene matches: 14. The CDR3 loop spans 17 amino acids. The CDR3 reads CASSHRPGDRGQYGYTF. The CDR3, as DNA: TGCGCCAGCAGTCATCGGCCGGGAGACAGGGGACAATATGGCTACACCTTC.

This chain uses TRBV15 with TRBJ1-1; 9 bases agree with TRBD1. CDR3 length equals 12 residues. CDR1 is LNHNV and CDR2 is YYDKDF in the germline V gene (reference sequence). V was clipped by 9 bases and J by 5 bases; unmatched bases: 4. This chain's CDR3 is CATGQGRTEAFF. DNA for the CDR3: TGTGCCACGGGACAGGGAAGAACTGAAGCTTTCTTT.

The V and J genes are TRBV6-5 and TRBJ1-1; possibly TRBD1 for D (5 bases). The V and J ends lost 4 bases and 0 bases respectively, with 9 bases between them. Germline V gives CDR1 MNHEY, CDR2 SVGAGI. The CDR3 has 14 amino acids. The CDR3: CASSFDRLNTEAFF. As DNA, the CDR3 is TGTGCCAGCAGTTTTGACAGACTGAACACTGAAGCTTTCTTT.

This rearrangement joins TRBV7-2 to TRBJ1-5; D is possibly TRBD1 (6 bases). CDR1 and CDR2 (germline): SGHTA, FQGNSA. CDR3 length: 16 amino acids. Trimming removed 5 bases from V and 5 bases from J, with 19 bases in between. CDR3 region: CASSRGYGTTHQPQHF. CDR3 DNA sequence: TGTGCCAGCAGCAGAGGGTACGGGACAACCCATCAGCCCCAGCATTTT.

This clone has a handful of counts. The V gene is TRBV25-1, the J gene TRBJ2-2; D uncertain. With 1 base removed from V and 2 bases from J, the gap between germline ends came to 5 bases. Germline V lookup: CDR1 MGHDK, CDR2 SYGVNS. The CDR3 sequence is 14 residues long. The CDR3 nucleotides are TGTGCCAGCAGTGAATTATACAACACCGGGGAGCTGTTTTTT. Translated, it gives CASSELYNTGELFF. The whole variable domain, filled in from reference TRBV25-1 and TRBJ2-2, reads EADIYQTPRYLVIGTGKKITLECSQTMGHDKMYWYQQDPGMELHLIHYSYGVNSTEKGDLSSESTVSRIRTEHFPLTLESARPSHTSQYLCASSELYNTGELFFGEGSRLTVL.

V gene TRBV7-9 combines with J gene TRBJ1-6; 7 bases align to TRBD1. V was clipped by 3 bases and J by 9 bases; unmatched bases: 11. Germline V gives CDR1 SEHNR, CDR2 FQNEAQ (reference sequence). This CDR3 comprises 16 residues. Here the CDR3 reads CASSFTTGKRRSPLHF. The DNA for the CDR3 is TGTGCCAGCAGCTTCACGACAGGGAAGAGACGTTCACCCCTCCACTTT.